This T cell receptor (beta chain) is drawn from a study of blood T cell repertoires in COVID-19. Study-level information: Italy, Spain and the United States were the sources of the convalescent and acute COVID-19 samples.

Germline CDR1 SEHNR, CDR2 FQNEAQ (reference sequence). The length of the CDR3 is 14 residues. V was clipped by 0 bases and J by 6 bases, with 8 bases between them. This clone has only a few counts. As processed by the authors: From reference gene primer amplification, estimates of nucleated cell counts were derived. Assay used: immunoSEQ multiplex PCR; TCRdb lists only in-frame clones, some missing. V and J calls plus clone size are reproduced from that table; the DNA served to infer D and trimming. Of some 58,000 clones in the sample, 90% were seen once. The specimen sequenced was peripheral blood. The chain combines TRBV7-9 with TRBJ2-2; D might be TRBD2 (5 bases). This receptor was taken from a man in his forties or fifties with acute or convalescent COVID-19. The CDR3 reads CASSLAHGAGELFF. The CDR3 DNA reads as TGTGCCAGCAGCTTAGCGCACGGGGCCGGGGAGCTGTTTTTT.